Listed below are T cell receptor beta chains from one sample, sequenced in a study of blood T cell repertoires in COVID-19. TCRdb keeps only in-frame clones here, not all; method: immunoSEQ multiplex PCR. The table includes roughly 98,000 clones, approximately 75% detected once. The material sequenced was peripheral blood. All receptors come from a human donor in a cohort sampled during active COVID-19. CDR3s include the opening cysteine and the closing phenylalanine or tryptophan. The D gene is left open where the match is weak. The size field is filled for only some rows; it gives once, few, many or a size class.

V: TRBV11-2; J: TRBJ1-5; size: -; D: -; DNA: TGTGCCAGCAGCTTAGATGGGCGGCAGGGTCAGCCCCAGCATTTT; CDR3: CASSLDGRQGQPQHF
V: TRBV28; J: TRBJ2-2; size: -; D: TRBD1; DNA: TGTGCCAGCAATGGGACAGATAACACCGGGGAGCTGTTTTTT; CDR3: CASNGTDNTGELFF
V: TRBV6-2/TRBV6-3; J: TRBJ1-5; size: -; D: TRBD1; DNA: TGTGCCAGCAGTTGGACAGGGGGAGGCAATCAGCCCCAGCATTTT; CDR3: CASSWTGGGNQPQHF
V: TRBV2; J: TRBJ2-1; size: -; D: TRBD2; DNA: TGTGCCAGTACGGGACTAGCAATAGTAAATGAGCAGTTCTTC; CDR3: CASTGLAIVNEQFF
V: TRBV15; J: TRBJ1-6; size: -; D: -; DNA: TGTGCCACCAGCAGAGGGGGGGACTATAATTCACCCCTCCACTTT; CDR3: CATSRGGDYNSPLHF
V: TRBV20-1; J: TRBJ2-1; size: -; D: TRBD1; DNA: TGCAGTGCCAGTAGTTGGGGACAGGGGATCAATGAGCAGTTCTTC; CDR3: CSASSWGQGINEQFF
V: TRBV18; J: TRBJ1-1; size: -; D: -; DNA: TGTGCCAGCTCACCACCGTACAGAACACTGAACACTGAAGCTTTCTTT; CDR3: CASSPPYRTLNTEAFF
V: TRBV7-9; J: TRBJ2-7; size: -; D: TRBD1; DNA: TGTGCCAGCAGGCAAGCGGGACAGGGGGTCTACGAGCAGTACTTC; CDR3: CASRQAGQGVYEQYF
V: TRBV5-5; J: TRBJ1-3; size: -; D: -; DNA: TGTGCCAGCAGTTTCGGGTCCCTTTCTGGAAACACCATATATTTT; CDR3: CASSFGSLSGNTIYF
V: TRBV3-1/TRBV3-2; J: TRBJ1-1; size: -; D: TRBD1; DNA: TGTGCCAGCAGCCTTTCGACAGGGAATGCTTTCTTT; CDR3: CASSLSTGNAFF
V: TRBV5-1; J: TRBJ2-2; size: -; D: TRBD2; DNA: TGCGCCAGCAGCCATCCATCAGGGAGGGGGAACACCGGGGAGCTGTTTTTT; CDR3: CASSHPSGRGNTGELFF
V: TRBV30; J: TRBJ1-5; size: -; D: TRBD1; DNA: TGTGCCTGGAGTGGGACAGGCCCAAGACAGCCCCAGCATTTT; CDR3: CAWSGTGPRQPQHF
V: TRBV5-1; J: TRBJ2-3; size: once; D: TRBD2; DNA: TGCGCCAGCAGCTCCTCTAGCGGGGGGGCAAATACGCAGTATTTT; CDR3: CASSSSSGGANTQYF
V: TRBV29-1; J: TRBJ1-2; size: once; D: -; DNA: TGCAGCGTTGAAGGGGGCCTAGTGTATGGCTACACCTTC; CDR3: CSVEGGLVYGYTF
V: TRBV5-1; J: TRBJ1-5; size: -; D: -; DNA: TGCGCCAGCAGCTTGGATGGCAATAGCAATCAGCCCCAGCATTTT; CDR3: CASSLDGNSNQPQHF
V: TRBV9; J: TRBJ2-2; size: -; D: TRBD2; DNA: TGTGCCAGCAGCCGGACTAGCGGGAACACCGGGGAGCTGTTTTTT; CDR3: CASSRTSGNTGELFF
V: TRBV30; J: TRBJ2-6; size: -; D: TRBD1; DNA: TGTGCCTCCGGACAGGGGACGTCTGGGGCCAACGTCCTGACTTTC; CDR3: CASGQGTSGANVLTF
V: TRBV11-3; J: TRBJ2-5; size: -; D: TRBD1; DNA: TGTGCCAGCAGCTTAGAGAAGGACAGGGCGGAGGAGACCCAGTACTTC; CDR3: CASSLEKDRAEETQYF
V: TRBV11-2; J: TRBJ1-2; size: -; D: TRBD1; DNA: TGTGCCAGCAGCTACCGGGGACAGGGGAATAGTGGCTACACCTTC; CDR3: CASSYRGQGNSGYTF
V: TRBV27; J: TRBJ2-1; size: -; D: -; DNA: TGTGCCAGCAGTTTATCGTACAGTAGCTCCTACAATGAGCAGTTCTTC; CDR3: CASSLSYSSSYNEQFF
V: TRBV6-5; J: TRBJ1-4; size: -; D: -; DNA: TGTGCCAGCAGTTACTCAAGGGGTCGTAATGAAAAACTGTTTTTT; CDR3: CASSYSRGRNEKLFF
V: TRBV6-2/TRBV6-3; J: TRBJ2-7; size: -; D: TRBD2; DNA: TGTGCCAGCAGTTACATGGAGCGGGGGAACTACGAGCAGTACTTC; CDR3: CASSYMERGNYEQYF
V: TRBV6-2/TRBV6-3; J: TRBJ2-7; size: -; D: -; DNA: TGTGCCAGCAGTTCGCGGGGACCCTACGAGCAGTACTTC; CDR3: CASSSRGPYEQYF
V: TRBV18; J: TRBJ2-4; size: -; D: TRBD2; DNA: TGTGCCAGCTCACCACTGGGGGGGGAATCGGCCAAAAACATTCAGTACTTC; CDR3: CASSPLGGESAKNIQYF
V: TRBV21-1; J: TRBJ2-7; size: few; D: -; DNA: TGTGCCAGCAGCAATCCCAGGGACAGCTCCTACGAGCAGTACTTC; CDR3: CASSNPRDSSYEQYF
V: TRBV5-1; J: TRBJ1-4; size: few; D: TRBD1; DNA: TGCGCCAGCAGCCCAGGGACAGGGGAGTATGAAAAACTGTTTTTT; CDR3: CASSPGTGEYEKLFF
V: TRBV7-6; J: TRBJ1-5; size: many; D: TRBD1; DNA: TGTGCCAGCAGCCCCCTAGGACGGGACAGGGGGGTCAATCAGCCCCAGCATTTT; CDR3: CASSPLGRDRGVNQPQHF
V: TRBV14; J: TRBJ2-1; size: -; D: TRBD2; DNA: TGTGCCAGCAGCCATACGCCGGGACTAGCGGGGGGGAGCTCCTACAATGAGCAGTTCTTC; CDR3: CASSHTPGLAGGSSYNEQFF
V: TRBV4-3; J: TRBJ2-1; size: -; D: -; DNA: TGCGCCAGCAGCCAGCTCCGGCCCGGGGATGGTGAGCAGTTCTTC; CDR3: CASSQLRPGDGEQFF
V: TRBV6-6; J: TRBJ1-6; size: -; D: -; DNA: TGTGCCAGCAGTTACCCGGAGGGTACTTCACCCCTCCACTTT; CDR3: CASSYPEGTSPLHF
V: TRBV7-6; J: TRBJ2-1; size: -; D: TRBD2; DNA: TGTGCCAGCAGTTCTAGCGGGGGTTACAATGAGCAGTTCTTC; CDR3: CASSSSGGYNEQFF
V: TRBV14; J: TRBJ1-2; size: -; D: TRBD1; DNA: TGTGCCAGCAGCCAAGGGAGGACAGGGATTAACTATGGCTACACCTTC; CDR3: CASSQGRTGINYGYTF
V: TRBV5-1; J: TRBJ1-1; size: -; D: -; DNA: TGCGCCAGCAGCACGGACGGGAAAAATGAAGCTTTCTTT; CDR3: CASSTDGKNEAFF